Below, one TCR beta chain is given with its context. What it binds is not known. Sequence at one end of the junction differs from germline and may be a read error. These data come from a study of post-analysis software for immune sequencing data. Study-level background: The patients showed relapsing-remitting, secondary progressive and progressive-relapsing multiple sclerosis courses.

General study findings and limits: The study found TRBV5-6, TRBV5-1 and TRBV20-1 among about five TRBV segments more frequent in patients than controls. Controls showed significantly higher normalized Chao1 diversity than did multiple sclerosis patients.

Carried by the TCR beta cDNA libraries were unique molecular identifiers. T cells numbering roughly 0.9 to 11 million gave rise to 500,000 to 600,000 cDNA molecules. TCRdb passed the PCR reads through MiXCR, listing each CDR3 protein once. The profile covers 450,000 or so distinct CDR3 sequences, with approximately 45% appearing a single time and 9% to 14% taken by the ten largest. CDR1 is DFQATT and CDR2 is SNEGSKA in the germline V gene (reference sequence). The CDR3 has 14 residues. Sequences were obtained from blood. This TCR came from a girl aged 5 to 17 with multiple sclerosis. The chain is built from TRBV20-1 and TRBJ2-1; TRBD2 might be the D (6 bases). CDR3 sequence: CSAKEGSSYNGQFF. The CDR3 nucleotides are TGCAGTGCTAAGGAGGGAAGCTCCTACAATGGGCAGTTCTTC.